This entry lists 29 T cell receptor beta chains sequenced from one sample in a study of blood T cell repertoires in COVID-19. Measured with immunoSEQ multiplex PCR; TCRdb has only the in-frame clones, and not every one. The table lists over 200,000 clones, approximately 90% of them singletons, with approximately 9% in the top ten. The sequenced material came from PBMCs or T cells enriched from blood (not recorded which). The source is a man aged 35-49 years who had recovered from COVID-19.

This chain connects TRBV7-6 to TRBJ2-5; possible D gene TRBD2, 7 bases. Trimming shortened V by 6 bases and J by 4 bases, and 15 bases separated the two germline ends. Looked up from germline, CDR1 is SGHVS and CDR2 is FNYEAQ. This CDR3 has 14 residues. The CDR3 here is CASSTGGRRETQYF. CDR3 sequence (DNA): TGTGCCAGCAGTACGGGGGGCCGGAGAGAGACCCAGTACTTC.

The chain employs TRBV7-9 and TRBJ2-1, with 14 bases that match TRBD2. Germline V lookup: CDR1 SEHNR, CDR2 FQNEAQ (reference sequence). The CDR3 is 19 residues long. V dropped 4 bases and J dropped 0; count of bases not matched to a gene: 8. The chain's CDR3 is CASSWMGLAGESSYNEQFF. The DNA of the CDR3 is TGTGCCAGCAGCTGGATGGGACTAGCGGGGGAGAGCTCCTACAATGAGCAGTTCTTC. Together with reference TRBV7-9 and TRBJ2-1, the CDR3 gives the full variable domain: DTGVSQNPRHKITKRGQNVTFRCDPISEHNRLYWYRQTLGQGPEFLTYFQNEAQLEKSRLLSDRFSAERPKGSFSTLEIQRTEQGDSAMYLCASSWMGLAGESSYNEQFFGPGTRLTVL.

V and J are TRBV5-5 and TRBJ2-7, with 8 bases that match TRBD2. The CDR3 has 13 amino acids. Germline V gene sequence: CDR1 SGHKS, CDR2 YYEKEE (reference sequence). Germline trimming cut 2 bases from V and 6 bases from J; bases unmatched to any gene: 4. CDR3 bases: TGTGCCAGCAGCTTAGCGGGAGTTCGCGAGCAGTACTTC. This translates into CASSLAGVREQYF. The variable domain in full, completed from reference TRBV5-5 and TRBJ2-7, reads DAGVTQSPTHLIKTRGQQVTLRCSPISGHKSVSWYQQVLGQGPQFIFQYYEKEERGRGNFPDRFSARQFPNYSSELNVNALLLGDSALYLCASSLAGVREQYFGPGTRLTVT.

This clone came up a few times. This chain's CDR3 is CASSRSTGTGSYGYTF. CDR3 DNA: TGTGCCAGCAGTCGGAGTACCGGGACAGGGAGTTACGGCTACACCTTC. The chain uses TRBV28 and TRBJ1-2; 9 bases align to TRBD1. The trim removed 5 bases at V and 8 bases at J, leaving 15 bases unmatched. The CDR3 is made up of 16 amino acids. Germline V CDR1 and CDR2: MDHEN, SYDVKM.

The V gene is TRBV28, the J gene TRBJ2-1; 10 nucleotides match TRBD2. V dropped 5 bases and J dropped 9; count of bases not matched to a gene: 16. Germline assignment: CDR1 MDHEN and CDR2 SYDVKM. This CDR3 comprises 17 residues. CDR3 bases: TGTGCCAGCAGTCCAGACTTAGCGGGAGGAAGGTGGAGTGAGCAGTTCTTC. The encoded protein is CASSPDLAGGRWSEQFF.

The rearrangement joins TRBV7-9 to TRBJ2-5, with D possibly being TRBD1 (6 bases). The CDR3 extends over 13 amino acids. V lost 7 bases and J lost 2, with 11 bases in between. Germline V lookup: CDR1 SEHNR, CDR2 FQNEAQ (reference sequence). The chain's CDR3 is CASTRTVQETQYF. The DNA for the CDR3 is TGTGCCAGCACCAGGACAGTGCAAGAGACCCAGTACTTC.

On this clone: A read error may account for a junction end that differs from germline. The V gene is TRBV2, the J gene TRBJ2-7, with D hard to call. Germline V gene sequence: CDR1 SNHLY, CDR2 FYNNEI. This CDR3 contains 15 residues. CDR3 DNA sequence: TGTGCCGGCAGTGAATTAAGTAGAGGCGTCTACGAGCAGTACTTC. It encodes CAGSELSRGVYEQYF. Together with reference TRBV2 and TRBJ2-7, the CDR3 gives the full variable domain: EPEVTQTPSHQVTQMGQEVILRCVPISNHLYFYWYRQILGQKVEFLVSFYNNEISEKSEIFDDQFSVERPDGSNFTLKIRSTKLEDSAMYFCAGSELSRGVYEQYFGPGTRLTVT.

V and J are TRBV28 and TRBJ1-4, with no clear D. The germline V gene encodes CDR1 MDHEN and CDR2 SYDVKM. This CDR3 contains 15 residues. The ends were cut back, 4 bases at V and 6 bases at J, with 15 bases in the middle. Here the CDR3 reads CASSSHSSRDEKLFF. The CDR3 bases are TGTGCCAGCAGTTCCCACAGTAGTCGTGATGAAAAACTGTTTTTT.

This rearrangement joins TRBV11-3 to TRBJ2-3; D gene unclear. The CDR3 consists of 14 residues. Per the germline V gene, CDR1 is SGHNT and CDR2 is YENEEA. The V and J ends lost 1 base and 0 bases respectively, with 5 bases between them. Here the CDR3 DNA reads TGTGCCAGCAGCTTAGGGAGAAGCACAGATACGCAGTATTTT. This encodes CASSLGRSTDTQYF.

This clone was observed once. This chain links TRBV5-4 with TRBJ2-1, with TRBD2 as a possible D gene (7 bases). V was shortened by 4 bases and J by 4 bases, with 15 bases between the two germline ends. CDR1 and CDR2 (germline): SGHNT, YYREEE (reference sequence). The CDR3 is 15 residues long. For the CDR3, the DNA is TGTGCCAGCAGCACAAGGGGGGGACCATACAATGAGCAGTTCTTC. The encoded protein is CASSTRGGPYNEQFF.

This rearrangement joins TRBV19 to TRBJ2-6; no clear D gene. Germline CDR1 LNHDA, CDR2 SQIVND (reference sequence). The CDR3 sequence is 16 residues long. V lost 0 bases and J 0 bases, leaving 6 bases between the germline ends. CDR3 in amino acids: CASSIEQFSGANVLTF. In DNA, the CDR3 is TGTGCCAGTAGTATAGAGCAGTTCTCTGGGGCCAACGTCCTGACTTTC. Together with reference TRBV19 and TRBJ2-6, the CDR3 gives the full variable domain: DGGITQSPKYLFRKEGQNVTLSCEQNLNHDAMYWYRQDPGQGLRLIYYSQIVNDFQKGDIAEGYSVSREKKESFPLTVTSAQKNPTAFYLCASSIEQFSGANVLTFGAGSRLTVL.

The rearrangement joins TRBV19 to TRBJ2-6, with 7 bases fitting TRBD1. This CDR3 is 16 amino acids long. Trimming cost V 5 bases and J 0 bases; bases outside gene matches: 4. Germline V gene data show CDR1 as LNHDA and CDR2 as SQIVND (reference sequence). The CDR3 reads CASSRTGNSGANVLTF. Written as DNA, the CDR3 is TGTGCCAGTAGTCGGACAGGAAACTCTGGGGCCAACGTCCTGACTTTC.

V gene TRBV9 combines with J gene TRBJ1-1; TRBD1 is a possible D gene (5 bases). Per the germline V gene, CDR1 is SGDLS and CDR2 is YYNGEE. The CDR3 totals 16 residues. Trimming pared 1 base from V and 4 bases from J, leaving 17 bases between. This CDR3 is CASSVLGGGSGTEAFF. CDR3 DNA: TGTGCCAGCAGCGTACTGGGGGGAGGGTCGGGCACTGAAGCTTTCTTT.

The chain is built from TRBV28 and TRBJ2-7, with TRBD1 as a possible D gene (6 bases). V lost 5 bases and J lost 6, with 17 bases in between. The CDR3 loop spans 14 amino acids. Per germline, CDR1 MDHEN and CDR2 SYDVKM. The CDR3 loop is CASSTQGPTLEQYF. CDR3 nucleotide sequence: TGTGCCAGCAGTACTCAGGGGCCCACCCTCGAGCAGTACTTC.

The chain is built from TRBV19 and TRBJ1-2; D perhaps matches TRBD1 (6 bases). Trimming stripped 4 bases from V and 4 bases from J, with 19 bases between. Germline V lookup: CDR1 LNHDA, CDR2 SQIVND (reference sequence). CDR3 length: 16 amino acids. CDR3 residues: CASSTQSQGKSYGYTF. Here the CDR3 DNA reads TGTGCCAGTAGTACCCAATCCCAGGGGAAGAGCTATGGCTACACCTTC.

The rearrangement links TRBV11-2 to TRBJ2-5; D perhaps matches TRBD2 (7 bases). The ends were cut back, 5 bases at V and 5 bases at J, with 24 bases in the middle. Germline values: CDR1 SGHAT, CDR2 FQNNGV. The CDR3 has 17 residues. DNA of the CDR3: TGTGCCAGCAGCCCCGATCTTAACAGGGTCGGGGGGGAGACCCAGTACTTC. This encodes CASSPDLNRVGGETQYF.

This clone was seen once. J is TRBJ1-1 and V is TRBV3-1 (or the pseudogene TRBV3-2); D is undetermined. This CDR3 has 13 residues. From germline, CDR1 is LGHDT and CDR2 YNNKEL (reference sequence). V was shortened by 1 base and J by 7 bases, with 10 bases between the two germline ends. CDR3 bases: TGTGCCAGCAGCCAAGCCCCTTTCTATGAAGCTTTCTTT. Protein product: CASSQAPFYEAFF.

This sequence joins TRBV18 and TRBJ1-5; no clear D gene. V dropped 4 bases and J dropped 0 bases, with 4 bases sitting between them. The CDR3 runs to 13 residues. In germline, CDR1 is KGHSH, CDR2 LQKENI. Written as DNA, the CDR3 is TGTGCCAGCTCACGCGGTAGCAATCAGCCCCAGCATTTT. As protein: CASSRGSNQPQHF.

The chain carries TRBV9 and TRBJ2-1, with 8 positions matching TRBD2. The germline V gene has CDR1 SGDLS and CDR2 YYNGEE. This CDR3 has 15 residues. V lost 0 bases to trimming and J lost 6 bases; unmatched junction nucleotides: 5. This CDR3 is CASSVVSGAGNEQFF. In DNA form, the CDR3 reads TGTGCCAGCAGCGTAGTTAGCGGGGCCGGCAATGAGCAGTTCTTC.

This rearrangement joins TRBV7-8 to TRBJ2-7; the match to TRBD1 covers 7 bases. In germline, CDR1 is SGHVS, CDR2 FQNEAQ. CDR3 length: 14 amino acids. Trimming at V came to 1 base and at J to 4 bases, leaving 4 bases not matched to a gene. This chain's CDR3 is CASSLEGALYEQYF. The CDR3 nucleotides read TGTGCCAGCAGCTTAGAGGGGGCCCTATACGAGCAGTACTTC.

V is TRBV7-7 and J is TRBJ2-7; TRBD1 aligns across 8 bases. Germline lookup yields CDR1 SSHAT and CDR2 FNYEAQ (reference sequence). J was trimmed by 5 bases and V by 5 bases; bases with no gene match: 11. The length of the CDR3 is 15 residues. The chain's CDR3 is CASSPQRTGPHEQYF. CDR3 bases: TGTGCCAGCAGCCCCCAAAGGACAGGGCCCCACGAGCAGTACTTC.

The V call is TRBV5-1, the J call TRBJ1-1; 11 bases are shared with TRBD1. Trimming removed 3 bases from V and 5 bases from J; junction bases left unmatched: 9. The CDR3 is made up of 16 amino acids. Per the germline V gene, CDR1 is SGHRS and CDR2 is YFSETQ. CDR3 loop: CASSSTGTGGRTEAFF. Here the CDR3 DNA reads TGCGCCAGCAGCTCGACCGGGACAGGGGGAAGAACTGAAGCTTTCTTT. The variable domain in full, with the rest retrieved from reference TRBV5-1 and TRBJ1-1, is KAGVTQTPRYLIKTRGQQVTLSCSPISGHRSVSWYQQTPGQGLQFLFEYFSETQRNKGNFPGRFSGRQFSNSRSEMNVSTLELGDSALYLCASSSTGTGGRTEAFFGQGTRLTVV.

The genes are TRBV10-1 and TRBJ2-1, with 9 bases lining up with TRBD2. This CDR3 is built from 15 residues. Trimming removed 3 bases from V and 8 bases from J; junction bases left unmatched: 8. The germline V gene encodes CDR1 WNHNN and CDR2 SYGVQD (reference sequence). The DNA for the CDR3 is TGCGCCAGCAGTGATAGGGCTAGCGGGGTCGATGAGCAGTTCTTC. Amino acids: CASSDRASGVDEQFF.

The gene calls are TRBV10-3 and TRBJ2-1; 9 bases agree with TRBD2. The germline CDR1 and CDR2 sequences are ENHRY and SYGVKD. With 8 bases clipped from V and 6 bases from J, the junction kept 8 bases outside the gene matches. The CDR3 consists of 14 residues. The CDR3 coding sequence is TGTGCCATCCGTAGCGGGAGAATGAGCAATGAGCAGTTCTTC. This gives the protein CAIRSGRMSNEQFF.

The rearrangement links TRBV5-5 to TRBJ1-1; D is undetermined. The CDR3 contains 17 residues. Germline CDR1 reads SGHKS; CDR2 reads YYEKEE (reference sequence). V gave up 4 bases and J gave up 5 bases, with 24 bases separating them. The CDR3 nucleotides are TGTGCCAGCAGCGATCCTCGTGGGTTCGTTGGCGGGACTGAAGCTTTCTTT. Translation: CASSDPRGFVGGTEAFF.

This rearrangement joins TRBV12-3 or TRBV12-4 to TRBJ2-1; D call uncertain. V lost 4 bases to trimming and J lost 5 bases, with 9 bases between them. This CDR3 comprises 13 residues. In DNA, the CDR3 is TGTGCCAGCAGTTCTACGGAGAACAATGAGCAGTTCTTC. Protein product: CASSSTENNEQFF.

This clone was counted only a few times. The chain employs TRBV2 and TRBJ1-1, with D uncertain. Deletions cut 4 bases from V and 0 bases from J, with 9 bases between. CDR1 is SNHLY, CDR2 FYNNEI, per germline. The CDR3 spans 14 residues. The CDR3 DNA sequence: TGTGCCAGCAGTGCTGGCACGTTGAACACTGAAGCTTTCTTT. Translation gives CASSAGTLNTEAFF. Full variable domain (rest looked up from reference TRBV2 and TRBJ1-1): EPEVTQTPSHQVTQMGQEVILRCVPISNHLYFYWYRQILGQKVEFLVSFYNNEISEKSEIFDDQFSVERPDGSNFTLKIRSTKLEDSAMYFCASSAGTLNTEAFFGQGTRLTVV.

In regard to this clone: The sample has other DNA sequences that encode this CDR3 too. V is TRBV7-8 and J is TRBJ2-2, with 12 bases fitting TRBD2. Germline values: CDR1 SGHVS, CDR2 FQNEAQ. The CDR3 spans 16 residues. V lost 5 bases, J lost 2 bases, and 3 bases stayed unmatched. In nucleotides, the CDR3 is TGTGCCAGCAGCAGACTAGCGGGGGTCAACACCGGGGAGCTGTTTTTT. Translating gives CASSRLAGVNTGELFF.

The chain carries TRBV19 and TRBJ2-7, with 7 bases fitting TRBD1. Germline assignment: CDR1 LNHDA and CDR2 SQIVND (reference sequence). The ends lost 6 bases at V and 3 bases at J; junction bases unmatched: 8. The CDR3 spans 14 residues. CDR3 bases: TGTGCCAGTAGCCATGACCGGGACAGCTACGAGCAGTACTTC. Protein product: CASSHDRDSYEQYF.